The entry that follows covers one TCR beta chain sequence. This specimen comes from a study of blood T cell repertoires in COVID-19. Study summary: From the United States, Italy and Spain came samples of acute and convalescent COVID-19. PBMCs, B-cell-depleted T cells, or T cells provided the cDNA or gDNA that made up the material.

This CDR3 has 15 amino acids. CDR1 and CDR2 from the germline V gene are SGHVS and FNYEAQ. Trimming stripped 5 bases from V and 0 bases from J, with 13 bases between. Methods used by the authors: Amplifying reference gene primers gave estimates of nucleated cell counts. Only in-frame clones appear in the TCRdb table, and some are missing; sequencing was by immunoSEQ multiplex PCR. V and J calls and clone size follow that table, whereas D and trimming were derived from the DNA. Of around 110,000 clones listed, approximately 82% are singletons. The V and J genes are TRBV7-6 and TRBJ1-1; D is perhaps TRBD1 (5 bases). Sequencing used peripheral blood. This sequence originates from a man aged 65-85 years with active or convalescent COVID-19. The CDR3 sequence: CASSPRQTLNTEAFF. CDR3 bases: TGTGCCAGCAGCCCCCGACAGACTTTGAACACTGAAGCTTTCTTT. Combining the CDR3 with reference TRBV7-6 and TRBJ1-1 gives the whole variable domain GAGVSQSPRYKVTKRGQDVALRCDPISGHVSLYWYRQALGQGPEFLTYFNYEAQQDKSGLPNDRFSAERPEGSISTLTIQRTEQRDSAMYRCASSPRQTLNTEAFFGQGTRLTVV.